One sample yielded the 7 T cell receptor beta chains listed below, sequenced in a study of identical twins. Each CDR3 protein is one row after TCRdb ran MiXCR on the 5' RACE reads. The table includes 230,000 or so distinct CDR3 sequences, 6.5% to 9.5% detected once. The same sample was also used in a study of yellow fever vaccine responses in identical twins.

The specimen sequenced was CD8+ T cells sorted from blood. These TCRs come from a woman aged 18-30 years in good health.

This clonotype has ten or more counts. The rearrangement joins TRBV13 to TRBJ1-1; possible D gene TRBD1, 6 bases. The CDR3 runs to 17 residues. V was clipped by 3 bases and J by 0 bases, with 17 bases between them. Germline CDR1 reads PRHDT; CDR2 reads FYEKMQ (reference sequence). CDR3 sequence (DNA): TGTGCCAGCAGCTTGCGTAGGGGGAACATCATGAACACTGAAGCTTTCTTT. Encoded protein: CASSLRRGNIMNTEAFF. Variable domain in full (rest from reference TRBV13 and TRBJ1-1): AAGVIQSPRHLIKEKRETATLKCYPIPRHDTVYWYQQGPGQDPQFLISFYEKMQSDKGSIPDRFSAQQFSDYHSELNMSSLELGDSALYFCASSLRRGNIMNTEAFFGQGTRLTVV.

The CDR3 region is CASSFEGYSSGNTIYF. CDR3 DNA sequence: TGTGCCAGCAGTTTCGAAGGTTACTCTTCTGGAAACACCATATATTTT. The chain joins TRBV28 to TRBJ1-3; D is undetermined. Germline CDR1 is MDHEN and CDR2 is SYDVKM. The CDR3 is 16 amino acids. V gave up 3 bases and J gave up 1 base, with 13 bases separating them.

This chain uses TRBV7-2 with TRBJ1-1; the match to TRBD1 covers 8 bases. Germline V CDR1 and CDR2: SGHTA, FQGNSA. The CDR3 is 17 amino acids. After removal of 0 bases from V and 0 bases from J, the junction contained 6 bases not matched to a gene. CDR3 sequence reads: CASSLASAGGMNTEAFF. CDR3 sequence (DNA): TGTGCCAGCAGCTTAGCCTCGGCAGGGGGCATGAACACTGAAGCTTTCTTT.

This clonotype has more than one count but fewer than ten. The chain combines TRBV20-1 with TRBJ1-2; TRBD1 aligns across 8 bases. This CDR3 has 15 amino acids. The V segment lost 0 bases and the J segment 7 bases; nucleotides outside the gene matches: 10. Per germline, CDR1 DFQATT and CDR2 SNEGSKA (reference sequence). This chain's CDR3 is CSARDRWTGFSGYTF. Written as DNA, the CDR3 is TGCAGTGCTAGAGATCGGTGGACAGGGTTTAGTGGCTACACCTTC.

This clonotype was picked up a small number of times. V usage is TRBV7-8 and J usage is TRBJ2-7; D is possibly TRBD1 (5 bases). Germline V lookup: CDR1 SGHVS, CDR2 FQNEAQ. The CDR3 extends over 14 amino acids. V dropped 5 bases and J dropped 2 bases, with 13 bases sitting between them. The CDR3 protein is CASSLSPGPYEQYF. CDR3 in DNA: TGTGCCAGCAGCCTAAGTCCAGGGCCCTACGAGCAGTACTTC.

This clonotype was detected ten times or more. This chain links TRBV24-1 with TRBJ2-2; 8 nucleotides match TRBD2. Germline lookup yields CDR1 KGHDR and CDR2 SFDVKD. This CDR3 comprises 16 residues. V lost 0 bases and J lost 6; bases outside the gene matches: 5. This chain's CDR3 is CATSDLHSGIAGELFF. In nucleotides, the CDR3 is TGTGCCACCAGTGATTTGCATAGCGGGATTGCCGGGGAGCTGTTTTTT.

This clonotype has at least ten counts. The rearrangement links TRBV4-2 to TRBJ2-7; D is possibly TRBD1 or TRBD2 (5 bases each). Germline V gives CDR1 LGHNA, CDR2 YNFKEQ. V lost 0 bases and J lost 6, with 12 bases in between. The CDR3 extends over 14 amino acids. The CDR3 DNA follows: TGTGCCAGCAGCCAAGATCTAGGGGCGGGCGAGCAGTACTTC. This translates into CASSQDLGAGEQYF.